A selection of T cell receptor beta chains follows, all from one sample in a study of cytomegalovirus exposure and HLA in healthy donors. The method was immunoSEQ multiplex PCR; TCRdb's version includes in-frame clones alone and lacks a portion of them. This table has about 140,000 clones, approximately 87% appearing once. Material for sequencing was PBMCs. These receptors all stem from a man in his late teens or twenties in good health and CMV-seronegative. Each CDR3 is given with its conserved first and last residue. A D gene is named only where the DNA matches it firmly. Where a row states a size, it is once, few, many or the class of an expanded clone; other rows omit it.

TGTGCCAGCAGCTTAGGGACTAGCCCCTATACAACCTACAATGAGCAGTTCTTC,CASSLGTSPYTTYNEQFF,.,TRBJ2-1,18,TRBD2,TRBV11-3
TGTGCCAGCGGGAAACGAAGCGGGCCCCCCACAGATACGCAGTATTTT,CASGKRSGPPTDTQYF,.,TRBJ2-3,16,.,TRBV27
TGTGCCAGCAGTTATCGACCGGGATCGCTTGAGACCCAGTACTTC,CASSYRPGSLETQYF,.,TRBJ2-5,15,.,TRBV7-8
TGTGCCAGCAGCTTAGGGGGCCAGTCCTACAATGAGCAGTTCTTC,CASSLGGQSYNEQFF,once,TRBJ2-1,15,.,TRBV7-2
TGTGCCAGCAGTTTTCCCCAGGGGGACAAAAACATTCAGTACTTC,CASSFPQGDKNIQYF,once,TRBJ2-4,15,TRBD1,TRBV7-2
TGCGCCAGCAGCTTCATTCAGACAGGAGCTAACTATGGCTACACCTTC,CASSFIQTGANYGYTF,.,TRBJ1-2,16,.,TRBV5-1
TGTGCCAGCAGCTCGGTCGAGGGCGACTCTGGAAACACCATATATTTT,CASSSVEGDSGNTIYF,.,TRBJ1-3,16,.,TRBV5-4
TGTGCCAGCAGTTACTCTAGCGGGGGAACCTACGAGCAGTACTTC,CASSYSSGGTYEQYF,.,TRBJ2-7,15,TRBD2,TRBV6-6
TGTGCCAGCAGCTTAAGTACAGTTTATGGCTACACCTTC,CASSLSTVYGYTF,.,TRBJ1-2,13,.,TRBV7-9
TGTGCCAGCAGCCAAGTGAGGGACAGGGGACATGAGCAGTTCTTC,CASSQVRDRGHEQFF,.,TRBJ2-1,15,TRBD1,TRBV4-2
TGTGCCAGCAAGCGGGGGCCAAGGGAGACCCAGTACTTC,CASKRGPRETQYF,.,TRBJ2-5,13,TRBD2,TRBV2
TGCGCCAGCAGCTTGGGGGGTTCTTCCGGGATCTACGAGCAGTACTTC,CASSLGGSSGIYEQYF,.,TRBJ2-7,16,.,TRBV5-1
TGTGCCAGCAGCCCCCGGACAGGGGGTAATGAAAAACTGTTTTTT,CASSPRTGGNEKLFF,.,TRBJ1-4,15,TRBD1,TRBV9
TGTGCCAGCAGGCCCCTGGTTAGCGGGACCGGGGAGCTGTTTTTT,CASRPLVSGTGELFF,.,TRBJ2-2,15,TRBD2,TRBV7-9
TGCGCCAGCAGCTTGGAGACGGGGGACACCGGGGAGCTGTTTTTT,CASSLETGDTGELFF,.,TRBJ2-2,15,.,TRBV5-1
TGCGCCAGCAGCAAAGCGGGGGACTCCTACAATGAGCAGTTCTTC,CASSKAGDSYNEQFF,.,TRBJ2-1,15,TRBD2,TRBV5-1
TGTGCCAGCAGTGAATCCGGGACAGCTTATGGCTACACCTTC,CASSESGTAYGYTF,.,TRBJ1-2,14,TRBD1,TRBV25-1
TGTGCCACCAGCAGAGATGGCAGCACCGGGGAGCTGTTTTTT,CATSRDGSTGELFF,.,TRBJ2-2,14,.,TRBV15
TGTGCCAGCAGCCGTATACACGAGGCGGAAGCCACCGGGGAGCTGTTTTTT,CASSRIHEAEATGELFF,.,TRBJ2-2,17,.,TRBV5-4
TGTGCCAGCTCGAGACAGGGGTCTTTAGGCAATGAGCAGTTCTTC,CASSRQGSLGNEQFF,once,TRBJ2-1,15,TRBD1,TRBV18
TGCGCCAGCAGCCAAGAAGGTAGCGGGAAGGTCGCAGATACGCAGTATTTT,CASSQEGSGKVADTQYF,once,TRBJ2-3,17,TRBD2,TRBV4-1
TGTGCCTGGAGTGGCGGGAGAGGGTGGACCGGGGAGCTGTTTTTT,CAWSGGRGWTGELFF,once,TRBJ2-2,15,TRBD2,TRBV30
TGCGCCAGCAGCCAACTCCTTCAGGGCTCCTATGGCTACACCTTC,CASSQLLQGSYGYTF,.,TRBJ1-2,15,.,TRBV4-3
TGTGCCAGCAGCCCGGGGGTCGGCTACACCTTC,CASSPGVGYTF,.,TRBJ1-2,11,.,TRBV16
TGCGCCAGCAGCTTGGCCCCGGGACAGGGAGTTTTGTACTTC,CASSLAPGQGVLYF,.,TRBJ2-7,14,TRBD1,TRBV5-1
TGTGCTAGTGGTTTCGATACTAGCGGGACTCAGTTCTTC,CASGFDTSGTQFF,.,TRBJ2-1,13,TRBD2,TRBV12-5
TGTGCCAACCTACGACGACAGCCTATGAACACTGAAGCTTTCTTT,CANLRRQPMNTEAFF,.,TRBJ1-1,15,.,TRBV21-1
TGTGCCAGCTCACCAGGGGACAGGGCGTACGAGCAGTACTTC,CASSPGDRAYEQYF,.,TRBJ2-7,14,TRBD1,TRBV18
TGTGCCAGTAAACGGGGGAGAGGAACCTACGAGCAGTACTTC,CASKRGRGTYEQYF,few,TRBJ2-7,14,.,TRBV19
TGTGCTAGTGGCACCCGTCCCCTGGGAGAAAACACTGAAGCTTTCTTT,CASGTRPLGENTEAFF,.,TRBJ1-1,16,.,TRBV12-5
TGTGCCAGCAGGCGGGCAGGGGAATACTACGAGCAGTACTTC,CASRRAGEYYEQYF,.,TRBJ2-7,14,.,TRBV6-6
TGTGCCAGTAGTGAGGACAGGGAGGATACGCAGTATTTT,CASSEDREDTQYF,.,TRBJ2-3,13,TRBD1,TRBV19
TGTGCCAGCAGACCGGACAGGGGGCCCTACGAGCAGTACTTC,CASRPDRGPYEQYF,.,TRBJ2-7,14,TRBD1,TRBV28
TGTGCCAGCAGCTTTAGCGGGAGGGTCGGCAATGAGCAGTTCTTC,CASSFSGRVGNEQFF,.,TRBJ2-1,15,TRBD2,TRBV5-4
TGTGCCAGCAGCCTAGCGGGTACCTACAATGAGCAGTTCTTC,CASSLAGTYNEQFF,.,TRBJ2-1,14,TRBD2,TRBV6-6
TGTGCCACCTGGGGGGGCAGGGGGCCCTACGAGCAGTACTTC,CATWGGRGPYEQYF,few,TRBJ2-7,14,.,TRBV28
TGTGCCAGTAGGAAGGGGTCGGGGGACTACGAGCAGTACTTC,CASRKGSGDYEQYF,.,TRBJ2-7,14,.,TRBV19
TGTGCCAGCAGCCCACTAGCACATGAGCAGTTCTTC,CASSPLAHEQFF,.,TRBJ2-1,12,.,TRBV6-6